The sequence of this T cell receptor beta chain was determined in a study of identical twins. The CDR3 sequence is 13 residues long. V gave up 2 bases and J gave up 3 bases, with 11 bases separating them. From germline, CDR1 is DFQATT and CDR2 SNEGSKA (reference sequence). General study findings and limits: Where beta out-of-frame sequences were concerned, excess twin sharing was weaker.

Via MiXCR, TCRdb re-called the 5' RACE reads, giving one row per CDR3 protein. Here the sample spans about 790,000 distinct CDR3 sequences, over 15% being singletons. This clonotype occurred a few times. What it binds is not known. No donor was unhealthy or non-Caucasian. The sample was also linked to a second study, of T cells expressing NK-cell markers. That investigation notes: The share of CD8+ T cells held by dominant NKG2C+ clonotypes was 1.0-7.0% in 5 or 6 donors.

The chain employs TRBV20-1 and TRBJ2-7; D uncertain. Material: PBMCs. The receptor was derived from a woman aged 18-29 years in good health. The CDR3 loop reads CSARSGLHYEQYF. The CDR3 nucleotides read TGCAGTGCTAGATCTGGGTTACACTACGAGCAGTACTTC.